This TCR beta chain was recorded in a study of T cells in Graves' hyperthyroidism and ophthalmopathy. At the level of the study: Peripheral blood sampling occurred at initial diagnosis, before any treatment.

Pregnant or lactating patients were excluded, as were those with uncontrolled infection or other autoimmune disease. Diagnoses were made from clinical symptoms, serum measures (thyroxine and TRAb), thyroid ultrasound and orbital computed tomography. The V gene end was trimmed by 4 bases and the J gene end by 3 bases; junction bases not matched to a gene: 6. The CDR3 is made up of 15 amino acids. Germline V gene sequence: CDR1 SGHAT, CDR2 FQNNGV. What was amplified from RNA transcripts were TCR beta CDR3 regions. The TCR CDR3 was amplified in a first-round RT-PCR using the HTBI primer set. TCRdb processed the multiplex PCR reads anew with MiXCR; each CDR3 protein has one entry. The sample carries around 440,000 distinct CDR3 sequences, 15% to 19% recorded once. This clonotype was seen many times.

This clonotype was obtained from a woman aged 18-30 years with Graves' hyperthyroidism. The chain is built from TRBV11-2 and TRBJ2-1, with TRBD1 identical over 7 bases. The sequencing sample was made of blood. The CDR3 DNA reads TGTGCCAGCAGCTCTCTCGGGACAGTCTACAATGAGCAGTTCTTC. Translated, it gives CASSSLGTVYNEQFF.